These T cell receptor beta chains were read from a single sample in a study of T cells expressing NK-cell markers. Following a re-call of the 5' RACE reads, TCRdb has one entry per CDR3 protein and lacks DNA. This specimen shows about 32,000 distinct CDR3 sequences; the ten leading clones hold around 60%. The specimen was blood T cells: a sorted CD56 or NKG2C T cell subset, CD4+ or CD8+ T cells, or bulk PBMC T cells (not recorded which). These TCRs come from a woman aged 18 to 75 in good health. Both conserved end residues are part of each CDR3. Each record gives: V gene, J gene, CDR3 protein.

TRBV4-1	TRBJ1-2	CASSQDLGQGAGGYTF
TRBV7-8	TRBJ1-1	CASSPVSSGDTEAFF
TRBV12-3/TRBV12-4	TRBJ2-1	CASSNGPYNEQFF
TRBV11-2	TRBJ2-7	CASSNRQGTYEQYF
TRBV29-1	TRBJ2-1	CSVEPPGGADNEQFF
TRBV4-1	TRBJ2-3	CASSASERSSTDTQYF
TRBV3-1	TRBJ2-5	CASSQEGTSYETQYF
TRBV29-1	TRBJ1-2	CSVGEGRYYGYTF
TRBV7-9	TRBJ1-2	CASRLGEDYGYTF
TRBV5-1	TRBJ1-1	CASRMEGFITEAFF
TRBV27	TRBJ1-4	CASRKSGEREKLFF
TRBV5-1	TRBJ1-2	CASSEYYGANYGYTF
TRBV7-9	TRBJ2-7	CASSPGGTYEQYF
TRBV4-1	TRBJ2-7	CASSQRDSAGAPLEQYF
TRBV19	TRBJ2-2	CASSITGLAGELFF
TRBV5-1	TRBJ1-1	CASSLQGDSIEAFF
TRBV29-1	TRBJ2-1	CSVELETSGSEQFF
TRBV9	TRBJ2-1	CASDPGGNEQFF
TRBV5-1	TRBJ2-2	CASSPQGPNTGELFF
TRBV6-4	TRBJ2-1	CASGSPWSSYNEQFF
TRBV27	TRBJ1-6	CASSSGRRSPLHF
TRBV13	TRBJ2-3	CASSLGVDTQYF
TRBV13	TRBJ2-1	CASSGLGLAGGSYNEQFF
TRBV6-5	TRBJ2-2	CASRGTGELFF
TRBV5-1	TRBJ2-2	CASSLSNVNTGELFF